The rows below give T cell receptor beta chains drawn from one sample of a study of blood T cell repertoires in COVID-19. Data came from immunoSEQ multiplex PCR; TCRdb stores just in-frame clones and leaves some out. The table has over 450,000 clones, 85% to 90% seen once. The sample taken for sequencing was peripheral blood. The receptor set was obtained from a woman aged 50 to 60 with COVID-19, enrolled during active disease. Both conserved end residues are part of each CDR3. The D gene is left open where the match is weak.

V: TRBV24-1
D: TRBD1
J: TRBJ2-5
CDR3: CATSGANRGQETQYF

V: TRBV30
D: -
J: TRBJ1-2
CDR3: CAWGRGGAYGYTF

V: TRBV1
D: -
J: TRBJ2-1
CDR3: CTSSPPSGGSGNEQFF

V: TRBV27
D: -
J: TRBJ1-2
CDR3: CASSFVGAGTNYGYTF

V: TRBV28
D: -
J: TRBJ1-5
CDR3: CASSFMVRGDNQPQHF

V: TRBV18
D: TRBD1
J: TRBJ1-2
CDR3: CASSPDRAYGYTF

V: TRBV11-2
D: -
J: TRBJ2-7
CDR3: CASSLVGRGEYEQYF

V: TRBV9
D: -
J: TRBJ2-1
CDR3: CASSVGRGLNEQFF

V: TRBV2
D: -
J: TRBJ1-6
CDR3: CATKRDSNSPLHF

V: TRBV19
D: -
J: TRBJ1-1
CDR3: CASSGDWNTEAFF

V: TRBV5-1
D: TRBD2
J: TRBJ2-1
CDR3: CASSRTSGGSYNEQFF

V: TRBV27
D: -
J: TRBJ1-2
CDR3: CASSSYPLFEFRGTNYGYTF

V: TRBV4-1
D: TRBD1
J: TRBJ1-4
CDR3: CASSQGQGTNEKLFF

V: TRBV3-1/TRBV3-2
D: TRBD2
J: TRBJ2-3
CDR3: CASSRGSGGDTQYF

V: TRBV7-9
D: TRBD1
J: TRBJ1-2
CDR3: CASSPLTSGTGDRATYTF

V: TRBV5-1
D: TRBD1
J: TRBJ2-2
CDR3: CASSLAGGSTGELFF

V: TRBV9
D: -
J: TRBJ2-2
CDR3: CASSVDMNTGELFF

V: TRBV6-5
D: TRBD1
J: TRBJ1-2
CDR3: CASSYSGTGGVGYTF

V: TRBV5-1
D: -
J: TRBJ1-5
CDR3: CASSLDSPNQPQHF

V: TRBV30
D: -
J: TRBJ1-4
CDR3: CASQPQGGEKLFF

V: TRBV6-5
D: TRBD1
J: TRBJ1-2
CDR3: CASRPVGEQGYGYTF

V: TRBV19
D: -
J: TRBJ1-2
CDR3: CASPTPERSYGYTF

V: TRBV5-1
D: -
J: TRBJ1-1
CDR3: CASSLAEGEYTEAFF

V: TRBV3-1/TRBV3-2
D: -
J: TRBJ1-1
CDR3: CASSQEGDWTFF

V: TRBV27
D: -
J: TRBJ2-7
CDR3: CASSLDSGFPYEQYF

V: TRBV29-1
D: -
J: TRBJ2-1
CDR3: CSVEGGGANTNEQFF

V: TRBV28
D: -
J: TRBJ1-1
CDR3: CASSFNRNTEAFF

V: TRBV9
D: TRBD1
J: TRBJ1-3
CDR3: CASSATGEDGNTIYF

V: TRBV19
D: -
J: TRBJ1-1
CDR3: CASSILQGVGTEAFF

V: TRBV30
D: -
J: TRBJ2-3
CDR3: CAWRAGWGTDTQYF

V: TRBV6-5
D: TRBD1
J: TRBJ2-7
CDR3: CASSPDRGAYEQYF

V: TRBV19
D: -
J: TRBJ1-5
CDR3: CASSTLDSFNQPQHF

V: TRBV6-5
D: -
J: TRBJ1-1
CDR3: CASSHRQTANTEAFF

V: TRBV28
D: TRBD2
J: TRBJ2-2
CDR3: CASRGPGRLQNTGELFF

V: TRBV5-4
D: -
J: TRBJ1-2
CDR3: CASSLGQLPGYTF

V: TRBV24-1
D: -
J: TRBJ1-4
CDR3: CATSDPHGVGSYRGGEKLFF

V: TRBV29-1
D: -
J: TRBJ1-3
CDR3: CSVAKGIRDTIYF

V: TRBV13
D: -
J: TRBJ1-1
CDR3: CASSLGGGQGFTFF

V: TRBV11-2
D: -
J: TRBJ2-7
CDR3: CASSPNRDSLKVYF

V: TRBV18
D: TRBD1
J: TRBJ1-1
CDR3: CASSPSQGGEAFF

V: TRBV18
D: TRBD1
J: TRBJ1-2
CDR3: CASSPRQGVDYGYTF

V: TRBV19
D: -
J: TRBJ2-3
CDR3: CASTPLAGLTDTQYF

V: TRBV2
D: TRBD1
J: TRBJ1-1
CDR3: CASILGTATEAFF

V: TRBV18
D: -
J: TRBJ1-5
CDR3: CASSPTRGDQPQHF

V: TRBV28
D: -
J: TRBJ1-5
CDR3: CASSLINQPQHF

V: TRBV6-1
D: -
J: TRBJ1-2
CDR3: CASSEGPQVYGYTF

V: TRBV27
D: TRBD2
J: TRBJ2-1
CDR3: CASSTMGGGLYNEQFF

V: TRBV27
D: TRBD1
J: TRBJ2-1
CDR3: CASSPGQVPPGRFF

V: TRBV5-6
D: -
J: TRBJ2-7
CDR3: CASSPAGRSGEQYF

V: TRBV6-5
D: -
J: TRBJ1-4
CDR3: CASNRGRPNEKLFF

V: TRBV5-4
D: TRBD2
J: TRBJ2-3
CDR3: CASSGRSGGPGDTQYF

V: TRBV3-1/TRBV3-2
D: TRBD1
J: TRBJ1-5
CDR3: CASSQTGQGGPQHF

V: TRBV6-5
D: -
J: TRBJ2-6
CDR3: CASTSSGANVLTF

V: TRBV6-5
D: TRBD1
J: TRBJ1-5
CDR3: CASRGTGIQQPQHF

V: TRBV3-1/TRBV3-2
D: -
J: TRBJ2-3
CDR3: CASSHRHLTDTQYF

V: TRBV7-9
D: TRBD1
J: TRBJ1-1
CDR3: CASSPPGQMNTEAFF

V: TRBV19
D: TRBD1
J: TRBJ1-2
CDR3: CASSPDRALRGYTF

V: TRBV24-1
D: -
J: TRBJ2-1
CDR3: CATSDQQGGFYNEQFF

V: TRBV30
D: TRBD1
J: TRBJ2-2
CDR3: CAWSGNRGTGELFF